This T cell receptor beta chain is from a study of CD8 T cells in Susac syndrome. Study details: Blood was drawn from Susac syndrome patients while they were therapy-naive, on corticosteroids, or on intravenous immunoglobulin alone.

Random-hexamer reverse transcription was applied to roughly 0.45 to 1 ug RNA. A single record per CDR3 protein comes from TCRdb applying MiXCR to the immunoSEQ multiplex PCR reads. The sample contains some 150,000 distinct CDR3 sequences, 95% of which appear only once. Per the germline V gene, CDR1 is SGHRS and CDR2 is YFSETQ. The ends lost 2 bases at V and 7 bases at J; junction bases unmatched: 16. The CDR3 length is 18 residues. The chain is built from TRBV5-1 and TRBJ2-1; TRBD2 agrees at 9 bases. This receptor was taken from a human donor with Susac syndrome. The sequenced sample consisted of CD4+ T cells from PBMCs. The CDR3: CASSLGKRAGGLENEQFF. Written as DNA, the CDR3 is TGCGCCAGCAGCTTAGGTAAAAGGGCGGGGGGGCTGGAGAATGAGCAGTTCTTC.